These 26 T cell receptor beta chains were all obtained from the same sample, sequenced in a study of T-cell memory formation after mild COVID-19. TCRdb fed the 5' RACE reads into MiXCR, producing one record per CDR3 protein. The table has roughly 190,000 distinct CDR3 sequences, around 26% seen once. The specimen was PBMCs or a T cell subset sorted from them (not recorded which). These receptors originate from an adult woman who had mild COVID-19 (a few samples of this study predate the infection). Cell type and time point are not known.

The sample holds one count of this clonotype. This chain connects TRBV20-1 to TRBJ2-7; D is unresolved. V was cut by 3 bases and J by 3 bases, with 15 bases left in between. CDR3 length: 14 residues. Germline V gene lookup returns CDR1 DFQATT and CDR2 SNEGSKA (reference sequence). CDR3 in amino acids: CSASIREIGYEQYF. In DNA form, the CDR3 reads TGCAGTGCTAGCATCCGAGAGATAGGCTACGAGCAGTACTTC.

This clonotype has more than one count but fewer than ten. The chain combines TRBV9 with TRBJ1-1, with 9 bases lining up with TRBD1. Germline CDR1 and CDR2: SGDLS and YYNGEE. The CDR3 spans 13 residues. V lost 3 bases to trimming and J lost 7 bases; unmatched junction nucleotides: 4. DNA of the CDR3: TGTGCCAGCAGCGAGGGACAGGGAAGTGAAGCTTTCTTT. Translation: CASSEGQGSEAFF.

The chain links TRBV5-4 to TRBJ1-2; TRBD1 matches at 7 bases. The CDR3 is 15 amino acids. The V segment lost 4 bases and the J segment 2 bases; nucleotides outside the gene matches: 8. CDR1 and CDR2 (germline): SGHNT, YYREEE (reference sequence). The CDR3 loop is CASSHRQGPNYGYTF. CDR3 nucleotides: TGTGCCAGCAGCCACAGACAGGGCCCGAACTATGGCTACACCTTC. The full variable domain, completed using reference TRBV5-4 and TRBJ1-2, is ETGVTQSPTHLIKTRGQQVTLRCSSQSGHNTVSWYQQALGQGPQFIFQYYREEENGRGNFPPRFSGLQFPNYSSELNVNALELDDSALYLCASSHRQGPNYGYTFGSGTRLTVV.

In this sample, this clonotype turned up a few times. The chain couples TRBV6-5 to TRBJ1-2, with TRBD1 matching 9 bases. J was trimmed by 5 bases and V by 4 bases; bases with no gene match: 14. The CDR3 spans 17 residues. The germline gives CDR1 MNHEY, CDR2 SVGAGI. CDR3: CASSSLGQGATGYGYTF. CDR3 nucleotide sequence: TGTGCCAGCAGTTCCCTGGGACAGGGCGCGACGGGGTATGGCTACACCTTC.

The CDR3 nucleotides read TGTGCCACCAGCAGTCTACAGGGGAATCAGCCCCAGCATTTT. It codes for CATSSLQGNQPQHF. The chain employs TRBV15 and TRBJ1-5, with 7 bases identical to TRBD1. Germline V gene data show CDR1 as LNHNV and CDR2 as YYDKDF (reference sequence). Trimming took 3 bases from V and 4 from J; bases not matched to a gene: 3. The CDR3 covers 14 residues. Combining the CDR3 with reference TRBV15 and TRBJ1-5 gives the whole variable domain DAMVIQNPRYQVTQFGKPVTLSCSQTLNHNVMYWYQQKSSQAPKLLFHYYDKDFNNEADTPDNFQSRRPNTSFCFLDIRSPGLGDTAMYLCATSSLQGNQPQHFGDGTRLSIL.

This clonotype has a handful of counts. V gene TRBV12-3 or TRBV12-4 combines with J gene TRBJ2-3, with unresolved D. The germline V and J ends were trimmed by 5 bases and 0 bases, with 9 bases remaining between them. The CDR3 has 14 amino acids. The CDR3: CASSLPSSTDTQYF. The CDR3 nucleotides read TGTGCCAGCAGTCTCCCTTCTAGCACAGATACGCAGTATTTT.

This clonotype was found a few times. The V call is TRBV6-1, the J call TRBJ2-7; 8 bases are shared with TRBD2. CDR1 is MNHNS, CDR2 SASEGT, per germline. This CDR3 has 16 amino acids. The V and J ends lost 7 bases and 0 bases, in that order; junction bases with no gene match: 11. The CDR3 coding sequence is TGTGCCAGCACTCACAGCCCCAGCGGGAGCTCCTACGAGCAGTACTTC. It codes for CASTHSPSGSSYEQYF.

Only a few counts were recorded for this clonotype. This rearrangement joins TRBV7-8 to TRBJ2-1; 11 bases are a match to TRBD2. CDR1 and CDR2 (germline): SGHVS, FQNEAQ. This CDR3 spans 15 amino acids. Trimming at V came to 5 bases and at J to 2 bases, leaving 2 bases not matched to a gene. In nucleotides, the CDR3 is TGTGCCAGCAGCCCTAGCGGGGGGCCCTACAATGAGCAGTTCTTC. It specifies CASSPSGGPYNEQFF. Variable domain in full (rest from reference TRBV7-8 and TRBJ2-1): GAGVSQSPRYKVAKRGQDVALRCDPISGHVSLFWYQQALGQGPEFLTYFQNEAQLDKSGLPSDRFFAERPEGSVSTLKIQRTQQEDSAVYLCASSPSGGPYNEQFFGPGTRLTVL.

The sample holds a few counts of this clonotype. This chain links TRBV19 with TRBJ2-1, with a possible D match to TRBD2 (5 bases). V shed 6 bases and J shed 5 bases, with 20 bases lying between them. The CDR3 contains 16 residues. Germline assignment: CDR1 LNHDA and CDR2 SQIVND (reference sequence). The CDR3 nucleotides read TGTGCCAGTAGGGAGATACACGAGGGCCTGCACAATGAGCAGTTCTTC. Translated: CASREIHEGLHNEQFF. The full variable domain, completed using reference TRBV19 and TRBJ2-1, is DGGITQSPKYLFRKEGQNVTLSCEQNLNHDAMYWYRQDPGQGLRLIYYSQIVNDFQKGDIAEGYSVSREKKESFPLTVTSAQKNPTAFYLCASREIHEGLHNEQFFGPGTRLTVL.

This clonotype has just a few counts. The chain couples TRBV29-1 to TRBJ2-7, with D maybe TRBD2 (5 bases). The CDR3 totals 14 residues. CDR1 and CDR2 (germline): SQVTM, ANQGSEA. Trimming pared 2 bases from V and 2 bases from J, leaving 13 bases between. Here the CDR3 DNA reads TGCAGCGTTGAATTGGGAGAATTCCCCTACGAGCAGTACTTC. Translation gives CSVELGEFPYEQYF.

The CDR3 protein is CASFSPAGGSHQETQYF. In DNA, the CDR3 is TGTGCCAGCTTCTCCCCGGCGGGCGGGAGTCATCAAGAGACCCAGTACTTC. This sequence joins TRBV2 and TRBJ2-5, with 7 nucleotides matching TRBD2. Germline CDR1 and CDR2: SNHLY and FYNNEI. J lost 2 bases, V lost 8 bases, and 17 bases had no gene match. The CDR3 runs to 17 residues.

The gene calls are TRBV11-3 and TRBJ2-7; 12 nucleotides agree with TRBD1. Per the germline V gene, CDR1 is SGHNT and CDR2 is YENEEA. There are 14 residues in the CDR3. The V segment lost 6 bases and the J segment 5 bases; nucleotides outside the gene matches: 5. The CDR3 protein is CASRHGTGGNEQYF. The CDR3 region has the DNA TGTGCCAGCAGGCACGGGACAGGGGGCAACGAGCAGTACTTC.

The V and J genes are TRBV12-3 or TRBV12-4 and TRBJ2-3; D gene uncertain. V lost 3 bases and J 10 bases, leaving 17 bases between the germline ends. The CDR3 extends over 14 amino acids. The CDR3 nucleotides read TGTGCCAGCAGTTTCACCCCGGGCCCCAACTCGCAGTATTTT. Protein: CASSFTPGPNSQYF.

The table lists this clonotype with a few counts. The gene calls are TRBV20-1 and TRBJ2-7, with 7 bases matching TRBD2. V trimming: 3 bases; J trimming: 6 bases; junction bases outside the gene matches: 11. CDR3 length equals 14 residues. Germline loops: CDR1 DFQATT, CDR2 SNEGSKA (reference sequence). CDR3 DNA sequence: TGCAGTGCTAGCAGTCCAGCGGGGAGGCTCGAGCAGTACTTC. Translation gives CSASSPAGRLEQYF.

The CDR3 reads CASSFARGANEKLFF. CDR3 nucleotides: TGTGCCAGCAGTTTCGCCCGGGGGGCTAATGAAAAACTGTTTTTT. The J gene is TRBJ1-4, the V gene TRBV27; a weak D match, TRBD1 (5 bases). The V and J ends lost 3 bases and 3 bases respectively, with 11 bases between them. This CDR3 contains 15 residues. CDR1 is MNHEY, CDR2 SMNVEV, per germline (reference sequence).

The chain recombines TRBV5-1 with TRBJ2-7; D possibly corresponds to TRBD2 (6 bases). The V gene's germline CDR1 is SGHRS and CDR2 YFSETQ. V gave up 4 bases and J gave up 5 bases, with 19 bases separating them. The length of the CDR3 is 15 residues. CDR3 sequence: CASSGGDSRADEQYF. CDR3 DNA: TGCGCCAGCAGCGGAGGGGACTCGCGGGCGGACGAGCAGTACTTC.

CDR3 amino acids: CASSLEVAGASYEQYF. The DNA of the CDR3 is TGCGCCAGCAGCTTGGAGGTAGCGGGGGCTTCCTACGAGCAGTACTTC. V and J are TRBV5-1 and TRBJ2-7; 9 positions agree with TRBD2. V gave up 0 bases and J gave up 1 base; unmatched junction bases: 5. The CDR3 length is 16 residues. The V gene's germline CDR1 is SGHRS and CDR2 YFSETQ.

This clonotype was recorded only once. This sequence joins TRBV12-3 or TRBV12-4 and TRBJ2-7; D is ambiguous. This CDR3 is 14 amino acids long. Trimming stripped 1 base from V and 2 bases from J, with 9 bases between. For the CDR3, the DNA is TGTGCCAGCAGTTTAGGCAGGTTTCCCTACGAGCAGTACTTC. Its protein product is CASSLGRFPYEQYF.

This chain uses TRBV5-1 with TRBJ2-2, with D maybe TRBD1 (6 bases). The CDR3 length is 15 residues. The V end lost 0 bases, the J end lost 1 base, and 7 bases lay between the germline ends. Per germline, CDR1 SGHRS and CDR2 YFSETQ. The CDR3: CASSLVQGNTGELFF. The DNA for the CDR3 is TGCGCCAGCAGCTTGGTACAGGGGAACACCGGGGAGCTGTTTTTT.

In nucleotides, the CDR3 is TGCGCCAGCAGCCAGAGGACAGGGGGCTTCGAGCAGTACTTC. Its protein product is CASSQRTGGFEQYF. The V gene is TRBV4-1, the J gene TRBJ2-7; 11 bases match TRBD1. Per the germline V gene, CDR1 is MGHRA and CDR2 is YSYEKL. The CDR3 consists of 14 residues. The J segment lost 6 bases and the V segment lost 3 bases, leaving 4 bases of the junction unmatched.

The V gene is TRBV18, the J gene TRBJ2-1; TRBD2 agrees at 9 bases. J was trimmed by 7 bases and V by 3 bases; bases with no gene match: 13. The CDR3 has 17 residues. Germline V gene data show CDR1 as KGHSH and CDR2 as LQKENI. The CDR3 sequence is CASSPEDAGGPQNEQFF. DNA of the CDR3: TGTGCCAGCTCACCGGAGGATGCGGGGGGGCCGCAAAATGAGCAGTTCTTC.

The chain is built from TRBV4-1 and TRBJ1-1, with TRBD1 identical over 7 bases. V was clipped by 0 bases and J by 6 bases; unmatched bases: 4. CDR1 and CDR2 (germline): MGHRA, YSYEKL. CDR3 length: 14 amino acids. CDR3 nucleotide sequence: TGCGCCAGCAGCCAAGAAAGGGGGCTAGCTGAAGCTTTCTTT. Residues: CASSQERGLAEAFF.

The chain recombines TRBV29-1 with TRBJ2-7; 7 nucleotides match TRBD1. Losses at the gene ends were 2 bases for V and 0 bases for J; bases not matched to a gene: 4. Germline CDR1 is SQVTM and CDR2 is ANQGSEA. The CDR3 has 14 amino acids. In DNA form, the CDR3 reads TGCAGCGTTGAATTGGGACAGTACTCCTACGAGCAGTACTTC. Translation gives CSVELGQYSYEQYF.

The chain has TRBV19 and TRBJ2-5; 9 bases match TRBD1. Germline lookup yields CDR1 LNHDA and CDR2 SQIVND (reference sequence). The length of the CDR3 is 17 residues. J lost 2 bases, V lost 6 bases, and 13 bases had no gene match. This chain's CDR3 is CASSRTRTGALQETQYF. Written as DNA, the CDR3 is TGTGCCAGTAGCCGGACACGGACAGGGGCCCTACAAGAGACCCAGTACTTC.

The chain uses TRBV18 and TRBJ2-3; 10 bases agree with TRBD2. This CDR3 contains 15 residues. V was pared by 0 bases and J by 4 bases, with 1 base of the junction left unmatched. Germline values: CDR1 KGHSH, CDR2 LQKENI. The CDR3 DNA is TGTGCCAGCTCACCACCGAGCGGGAGGGCAGATACGCAGTATTTT. Amino acid sequence: CASSPPSGRADTQYF.

The rearrangement links TRBV30 to TRBJ2-5; D possibly matches TRBD1 or TRBD2 (5 bases each). CDR3 size: 12 residues. Germline CDR1 reads GTSNPN; CDR2 reads SVGIG (reference sequence). Trimming cost V 2 bases and J 5 bases, with 9 bases left between them. This chain's CDR3 is CAWSLGEETQYF. Written as DNA, the CDR3 is TGTGCCTGGAGTTTGGGGGAGGAGACCCAGTACTTC.